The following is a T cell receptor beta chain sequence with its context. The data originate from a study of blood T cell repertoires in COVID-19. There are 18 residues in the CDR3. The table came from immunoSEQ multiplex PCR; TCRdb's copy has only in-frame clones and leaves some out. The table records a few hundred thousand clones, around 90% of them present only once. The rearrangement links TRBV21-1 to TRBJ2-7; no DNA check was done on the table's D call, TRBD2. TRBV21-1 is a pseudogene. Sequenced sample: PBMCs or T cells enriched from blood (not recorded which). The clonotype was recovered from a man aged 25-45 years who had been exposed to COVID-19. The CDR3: CASSGPSGGPESSYEQYF. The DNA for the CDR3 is TGTGCCAGCAGCGGACCTAGCGGGGGGCCCGAAAGCTCCTACGAGCAGTACTTC.